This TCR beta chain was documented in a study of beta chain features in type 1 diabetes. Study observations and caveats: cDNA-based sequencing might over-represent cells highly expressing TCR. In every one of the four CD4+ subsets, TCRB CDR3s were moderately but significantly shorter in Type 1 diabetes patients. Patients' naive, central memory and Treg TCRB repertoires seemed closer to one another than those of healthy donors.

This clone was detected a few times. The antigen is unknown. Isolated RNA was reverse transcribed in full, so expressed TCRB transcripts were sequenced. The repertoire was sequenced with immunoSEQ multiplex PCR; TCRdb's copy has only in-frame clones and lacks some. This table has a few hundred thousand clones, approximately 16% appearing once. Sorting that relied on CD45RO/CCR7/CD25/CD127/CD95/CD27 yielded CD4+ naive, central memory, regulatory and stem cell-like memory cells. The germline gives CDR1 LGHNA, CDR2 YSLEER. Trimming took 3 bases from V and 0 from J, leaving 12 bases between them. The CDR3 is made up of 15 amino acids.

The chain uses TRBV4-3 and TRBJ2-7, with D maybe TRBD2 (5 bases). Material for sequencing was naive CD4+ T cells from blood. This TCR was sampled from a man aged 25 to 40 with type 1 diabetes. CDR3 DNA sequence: TGCGCCAGCAGCCAGCGCGGGTCCAGCTCCTACGAGCAGTACTTC. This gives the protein CASSQRGSSSYEQYF.